The 24 T cell receptor beta chains reported below all come from one sample, sequenced in a study of cytomegalovirus exposure and HLA in healthy donors. Repertoires were generated with immunoSEQ multiplex PCR, while TCRdb's copy carries only in-frame clones and drops some. The table records fewer than 150,000 clones, around 88% of them present only once. Sample: PBMCs. The source is a man between 18 and 35 years old in good health and CMV-seronegative.

V gene TRBV14 combines with J gene TRBJ2-3; D is perhaps TRBD1 (6 bases). The CDR3 is made up of 18 amino acids. Germline assignment: CDR1 SGHDN and CDR2 FVKESK. The V and J ends lost 4 bases and 3 bases respectively, with 23 bases between them. The CDR3 here is CASSPQAERTARTDTQYF. The CDR3 nucleotides are TGTGCCAGCAGCCCGCAGGCAGAACGGACAGCCCGAACAGATACGCAGTATTTT.

The CDR3, as DNA: TGTGCCAGCAGTTTAAGTGGCGGGAATCAGCCCCAGCATTTT. This encodes CASSLSGGNQPQHF. This sequence joins TRBV27 and TRBJ1-5; D not certain. Trimming took 2 bases from V and 4 from J, leaving 9 bases between them. The CDR3 totals 14 residues. Per the germline V gene, CDR1 is MNHEY and CDR2 is SMNVEV (reference sequence).

The gene calls are TRBV30 and TRBJ2-7, with 8 bases that match TRBD2. V trimming: 3 bases; J trimming: 7 bases; junction bases outside the gene matches: 14. The V gene's germline CDR1 is GTSNPN and CDR2 SVGIG (reference sequence). The length of the CDR3 is 15 residues. The chain's CDR3 is CAWREPGLDSGEQYF. In DNA, the CDR3 is TGTGCCTGGAGGGAACCGGGACTAGATTCGGGGGAGCAGTACTTC. Based on the CDR3 plus reference TRBV30 and TRBJ2-7, the full variable domain is SQTIHQWPATLVQPVGSPLSLECTVEGTSNPNLYWYRQAAGRGLQLLFYSVGIGQISSEVPQNLSASRPQDRQFILSSKKLLLSDSGFYLCAWREPGLDSGEQYFGPGTRLTVT.

This clone was picked up a small number of times. The chain links TRBV14 to TRBJ2-7; no clear D gene. V lost 4 bases and J 6 bases, leaving 10 bases between the germline ends. Per the germline V gene, CDR1 is SGHDN and CDR2 is FVKESK. The CDR3 length is 12 residues. The CDR3 nucleotides are TGTGCCAGCAGCCCCTTGTCGGGCGAGCAGTACTTC. Its protein is CASSPLSGEQYF.

The sample holds many counts of this clone. V usage is TRBV5-1 and J usage is TRBJ2-6; D gene unclear. Between the trimmed V and J ends, which lost 4 bases and 0 bases, there was a span of 14 bases. The V gene's germline CDR1 is SGHRS and CDR2 YFSETQ. The length of the CDR3 is 17 residues. The CDR3 nucleotides read TGCGCCAGCAGCCCTCTTGCGGCAATCTCTGGGGCCAACGTCCTGACTTTC. Translation: CASSPLAAISGANVLTF.

This clone was seen a handful of times. The chain links TRBV5-6 to TRBJ2-6; D unresolved. The CDR3 extends over 16 amino acids. Between the trimmed V and J ends, which lost 5 bases and 0 bases, there was a span of 12 bases. CDR1 SGHDT and CDR2 YYEEEE come from the germline V gene. As DNA, the CDR3 is TGTGCCAGCAGTCCGACGAGGTACTCTGGGGCCAACGTCCTGACTTTC. It codes for CASSPTRYSGANVLTF.

The chain has TRBV2 and TRBJ2-5; no firm D call. The V gene lost 7 bases and the J gene lost 5 bases, with 17 bases spanning the gap. This CDR3 contains 14 residues. CDR1 SNHLY and CDR2 FYNNEI come from the germline V gene. The DNA for the CDR3 is TGTGCCAGCATGGATGGTATCCTGCGGGAGACCCAGTACTTC. Its translation is CASMDGILRETQYF.

The genes are TRBV11-2 and TRBJ2-5, with 10 bases aligning to TRBD2. Losses at the gene ends were 2 bases for V and 5 bases for J; bases not matched to a gene: 8. Germline V gives CDR1 SGHAT, CDR2 FQNNGV. The CDR3 consists of 16 residues. CDR3 DNA sequence: TGTGCCAGCAGCTTATTCAAGCGGGAGGGCCGGGAGACCCAGTACTTC. Its protein product is CASSLFKREGRETQYF.

The genes are TRBV19 and TRBJ2-3, with 10 positions matching TRBD2. V was pared by 8 bases and J by 2 bases, with 13 bases of the junction left unmatched. The CDR3 consists of 17 residues. CDR1 is LNHDA, CDR2 SQIVND, per germline (reference sequence). CDR3 amino acids: CASQIVVAGGSTDTQYF. For the CDR3, the DNA is TGTGCCAGTCAAATAGTGGTAGCGGGGGGTTCCACAGATACGCAGTATTTT.

The rearrangement links TRBV6-1 to TRBJ2-3; D might be TRBD1 (5 bases). Germline loops: CDR1 MNHNS, CDR2 SASEGT. The germline V and J ends were trimmed by 3 bases and 4 bases, with 14 bases remaining between them. The CDR3 runs to 15 residues. The CDR3 nucleotides read TGTGCCAGCAGTGATGCCACAGGTTCCCCAGATACGCAGTATTTT. Its protein is CASSDATGSPDTQYF.

V and J are TRBV13 and TRBJ1-1; 12 nucleotides match TRBD1. V was clipped by 5 bases and J by 6 bases; unmatched bases: 7. From germline, CDR1 is PRHDT and CDR2 FYEKMQ (reference sequence). The CDR3 totals 15 residues. For the CDR3, the DNA is TGTGCCAGCAGCCAGGGACAGGGGGCGATCGCTGAAGCTTTCTTT. Its translation is CASSQGQGAIAEAFF.

The chain combines TRBV19 with TRBJ1-3, with 9 bases that match TRBD1. Germline V lookup: CDR1 LNHDA, CDR2 SQIVND (reference sequence). J lost 2 bases, V lost 3 bases, and 5 bases had no gene match. CDR3 length: 16 amino acids. The CDR3 DNA sequence: TGTGCCAGTAGTATCGGACAGGGGATTGCTGGAAACACCATATATTTT. Its translation is CASSIGQGIAGNTIYF.

The rearrangement links TRBV2 to TRBJ1-2, with 8 bases that match TRBD1. The junction had 2 bases not matched to a gene; V was cut back by 2 bases and J by 3 bases. Germline-derived CDR1 and CDR2 are SNHLY and FYNNEI. The length of the CDR3 is 14 residues. For the CDR3, the DNA is TGTGCCAGCAGTGAAACAGGGGGGGACTATGGCTACACCTTC. Translation gives CASSETGGDYGYTF. Full variable domain (outside the CDR3, taken from reference TRBV2 and TRBJ1-2): EPEVTQTPSHQVTQMGQEVILRCVPISNHLYFYWYRQILGQKVEFLVSFYNNEISEKSEIFDDQFSVERPDGSNFTLKIRSTKLEDSAMYFCASSETGGDYGYTFGSGTRLTVV.

The sample holds a few counts of this clone. This rearrangement joins TRBV6-6 to TRBJ2-5; 7 bases are a match to TRBD2. CDR3 length equals 16 residues. The germline CDR1 and CDR2 sequences are MNHNY and SVGAGI (reference sequence). Trimming cost V 0 bases and J 2 bases; bases outside gene matches: 6. CDR3 protein: CASSYSASGVQETQYF. Here the CDR3 DNA reads TGTGCCAGCAGTTACTCAGCTAGCGGCGTACAAGAGACCCAGTACTTC.

The CDR3 sequence: CASSLDRNTEAFF. The CDR3 DNA sequence: TGCGCCAGCAGCTTGGACAGGAACACTGAAGCTTTCTTT. The chain joins TRBV5-1 to TRBJ1-1; D is ambiguous. The CDR3 has 13 residues. The ends were cut back, 0 bases at V and 1 base at J, with 4 bases in the middle. From germline, CDR1 is SGHRS and CDR2 YFSETQ.

This clone has only one observation. The chain carries TRBV11-2 and TRBJ1-2; TRBD1 matches at 7 bases. V gave up 6 bases and J gave up 7 bases; unmatched junction bases: 14. The CDR3 sequence is 15 residues long. Germline values: CDR1 SGHAT, CDR2 FQNNGV. CDR3: CASSALTGVLSGYTF. The CDR3 region has the DNA TGTGCCAGCAGTGCATTAACAGGGGTTCTTAGTGGCTACACCTTC. The complete variable domain, with remaining parts taken from reference TRBV11-2 and TRBJ1-2, reads EAGVAQSPRYKIIEKRQSVAFWCNPISGHATLYWYQQILGQGPKLLIQFQNNGVVDDSQLPKDRFSAERLKGVDSTLKIQPAKLEDSAVYLCASSALTGVLSGYTFGSGTRLTVV.

The chain's CDR3 is CATSRDLEVNEQFF. The CDR3 bases are TGTGCCACCAGCAGAGATTTGGAGGTAAATGAGCAGTTCTTC. V gene TRBV15 combines with J gene TRBJ2-1; tentatively, D is TRBD2 (5 bases). CDR1 and CDR2 from the germline V gene are LNHNV and YYDKDF (reference sequence). Deletions cut 0 bases from V and 7 bases from J, with 10 bases between. The CDR3 runs 14 residues.

The V and J genes are TRBV5-6 and TRBJ2-3; 12 nucleotides line up with TRBD2. The V gene's germline CDR1 is SGHDT and CDR2 YYEEEE. Trimming removed 0 bases from V and 4 bases from J; junction bases left unmatched: 3. The CDR3 spans 16 residues. Here the CDR3 DNA reads TGTGCCAGCAGCTTGGAGACTAGCGGGAGTCCAGATACGCAGTATTTT. This encodes CASSLETSGSPDTQYF. Full variable domain (rest looked up from reference TRBV5-6 and TRBJ2-3): DAGVTQSPTHLIKTRGQQVTLRCSPKSGHDTVSWYQQALGQGPQFIFQYYEEEERQRGNFPDRFSGHQFPNYSSELNVNALLLGDSALYLCASSLETSGSPDTQYFGPGTRLTVL.

The chain joins TRBV18 to TRBJ1-1, with D possibly matching TRBD1 (5 bases). Germline CDR1 is KGHSH and CDR2 is LQKENI. With 0 bases removed from V and 0 bases from J, the gap between germline ends came to 8 bases. CDR3 size: 15 residues. In DNA, the CDR3 is TGTGCCAGCTCACCACCCGGACAAATGAACACTGAAGCTTTCTTT. Protein sequence: CASSPPGQMNTEAFF.

The J gene is TRBJ2-3, the V gene TRBV5-1, with TRBD2 matching 12 bases. The CDR3 has 16 amino acids. The germline V gene encodes CDR1 SGHRS and CDR2 YFSETQ. V was clipped by 4 bases and J by 3 bases; unmatched bases: 6. The CDR3 protein is CASSGRTSGETDTQYF. The CDR3 region has the DNA TGCGCCAGCAGCGGCAGGACTAGCGGGGAAACAGATACGCAGTATTTT.

V gene TRBV27 combines with J gene TRBJ1-2, with 7 bases identical to TRBD1. The V and J ends lost 3 bases and 9 bases, in that order; junction bases with no gene match: 10. CDR3 length equals 14 residues. Per the germline V gene, CDR1 is MNHEY and CDR2 is SMNVEV (reference sequence). CDR3 nucleotide sequence: TGTGCCAGCAGTTTCGGAGGAGGGGGCAGGAGCTACACCTTC. Translation gives CASSFGGGGRSYTF.

V usage is TRBV5-4 and J usage is TRBJ2-5; tentatively, D is TRBD1 (6 bases). V was trimmed by 2 bases and J by 2 bases, leaving 13 bases between them. CDR3 size: 15 residues. The germline V gene encodes CDR1 SGHNT and CDR2 YYREEE (reference sequence). In DNA, the CDR3 is TGTGCCAGCAGCTTTCAGGGGCGAGGGCAAGAGACCCAGTACTTC. It codes for CASSFQGRGQETQYF. Filled out from reference TRBV5-4 and TRBJ2-5, the complete variable domain reads ETGVTQSPTHLIKTRGQQVTLRCSSQSGHNTVSWYQQALGQGPQFIFQYYREEENGRGNFPPRFSGLQFPNYSSELNVNALELDDSALYLCASSFQGRGQETQYFGPGTRLLVL.

The gene calls are TRBV5-1 and TRBJ1-2, with TRBD1 as a possible D gene (5 bases). There are 14 residues in the CDR3. V dropped 0 bases and J dropped 0 bases, with 6 bases sitting between them. From germline, CDR1 is SGHRS and CDR2 YFSETQ. As DNA, the CDR3 is TGCGCCAGCAGCTTGGGGGGGGCTAACTATGGCTACACCTTC. Translation gives CASSLGGANYGYTF.

CDR3 loop: CASRGRGHEQYF. The CDR3 bases are TGTGCCAGCAGAGGGCGGGGCCACGAGCAGTACTTC. The genes are TRBV2 and TRBJ2-7, with D perhaps matching TRBD2 (6 bases). V was pared by 6 bases and J by 5 bases, with 11 bases between. The CDR3 covers 12 residues. The germline gives CDR1 SNHLY, CDR2 FYNNEI.